Reported below is one T cell receptor (beta chain). The repertoire was sequenced with immunoSEQ multiplex PCR; TCRdb's copy has only in-frame clones and lacks some. Here the sample spans 90,000 or so clones, around 90% being singletons. The sample is drawn from a study of OX40 agonist ivuxolimab in advanced cancers. The CDR3 covers 15 residues. Per germline, CDR1 MGHRA and CDR2 YSYEKL. The V end was cut by 0 bases, the J end by 6 bases, with 12 bases between. This TCR was recovered from an adult with an advanced solid tumor such as melanoma, head and neck, liver or kidney cancer. The starting material was CD4+ or CD8+ T cells sorted from blood, obtained in a trial of the OX40 agonist ivuxolimab. This chain uses TRBV4-1 with TRBJ2-1, with a possible D match to TRBD2 (6 bases). The CDR3 coding sequence is TGCGCCAGCAGCCAAGATTGGACTACGTTCAATGAGCAGTTCTTC. This sequence encodes CASSQDWTTFNEQFF.